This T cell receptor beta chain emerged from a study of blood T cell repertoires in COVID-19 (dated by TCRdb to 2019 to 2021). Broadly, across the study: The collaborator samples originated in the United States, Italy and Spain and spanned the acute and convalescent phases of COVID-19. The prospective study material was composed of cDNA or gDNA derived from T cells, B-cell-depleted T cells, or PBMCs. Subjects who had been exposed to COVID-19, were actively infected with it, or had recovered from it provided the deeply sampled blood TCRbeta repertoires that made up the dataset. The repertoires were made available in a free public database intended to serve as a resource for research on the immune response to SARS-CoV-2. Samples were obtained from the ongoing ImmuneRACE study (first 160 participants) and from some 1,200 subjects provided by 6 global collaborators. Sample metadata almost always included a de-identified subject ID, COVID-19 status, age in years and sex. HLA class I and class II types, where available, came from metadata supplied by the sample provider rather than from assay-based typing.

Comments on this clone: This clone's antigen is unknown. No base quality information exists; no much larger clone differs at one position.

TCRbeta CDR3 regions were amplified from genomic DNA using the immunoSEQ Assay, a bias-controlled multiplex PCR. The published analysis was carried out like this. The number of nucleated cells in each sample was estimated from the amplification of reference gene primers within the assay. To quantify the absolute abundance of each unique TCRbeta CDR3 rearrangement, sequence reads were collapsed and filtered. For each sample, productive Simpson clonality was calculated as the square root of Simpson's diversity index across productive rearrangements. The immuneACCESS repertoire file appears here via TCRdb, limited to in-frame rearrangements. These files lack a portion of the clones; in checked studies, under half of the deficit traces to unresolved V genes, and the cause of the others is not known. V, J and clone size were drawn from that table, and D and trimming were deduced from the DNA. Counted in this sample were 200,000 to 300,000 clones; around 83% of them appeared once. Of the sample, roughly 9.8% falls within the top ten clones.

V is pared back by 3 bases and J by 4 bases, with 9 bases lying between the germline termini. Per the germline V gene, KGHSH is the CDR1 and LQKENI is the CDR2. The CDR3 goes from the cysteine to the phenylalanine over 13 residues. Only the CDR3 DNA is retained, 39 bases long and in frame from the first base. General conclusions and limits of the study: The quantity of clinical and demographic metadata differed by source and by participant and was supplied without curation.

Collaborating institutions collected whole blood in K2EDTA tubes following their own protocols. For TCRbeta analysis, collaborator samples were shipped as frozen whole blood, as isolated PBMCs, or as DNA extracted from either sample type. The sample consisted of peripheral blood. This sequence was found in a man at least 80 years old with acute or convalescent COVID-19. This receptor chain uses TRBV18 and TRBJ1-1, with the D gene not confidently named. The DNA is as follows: TGTGCCAGCTCACCCCGGGAAGCCACTGAAGCTTTCTTT. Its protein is CASSPREATEAFF.